This entry lists 5 T cell receptor beta chains sequenced from one sample in a study of shared clonotypes between healthy human individuals. Sequencing used immunoSEQ multiplex PCR; TCRdb keeps in-frame clones, though not all of them. The repertoire holds about 1.5 million clones, with 98% as singletons. The material sequenced was naive CD4+ T cells sorted from blood. Regarding subset: CD45RA+ positively selected. These receptor sequences come from a man aged 25 to 40 in good health.

In this sample, this clone turned up once. The V and J genes are TRBV28 and TRBJ2-3, with 11 nucleotides matching TRBD2. Trimming at V came to 5 bases and at J to 4 bases, leaving 5 bases not matched to a gene. Germline CDR1 reads MDHEN; CDR2 reads SYDVKM. The CDR3 totals 15 residues. CDR3 DNA sequence: TGTGCCAGCAGTCCCACTAGCGGGAGAGCAGATACGCAGTATTTT. This translates into CASSPTSGRADTQYF.

This chain connects TRBV5-5 to TRBJ1-1, with D unresolved. Deletions cut 4 bases from V and 1 base from J, with 2 bases between. The CDR3 has 11 amino acids. Germline CDR1 and CDR2: SGHKS and YYEKEE (reference sequence). The CDR3 DNA reads TGTGCCAGCAGCCGGAACACTGAAGCTTTCTTT. It codes for CASSRNTEAFF.

This chain joins TRBV4-1 and TRBJ1-4; no definite D call. Trimming shortened V by 0 bases and J by 10 bases, and 6 bases separated the two germline ends. Germline assignment: CDR1 MGHRA and CDR2 YSYEKL. This CDR3 region has 12 residues. CDR3 sequence reads: CASSQDSRKLFF. CDR3 DNA: TGCGCCAGCAGCCAAGATTCGAGAAAACTGTTTTTT.

Worth noting for this clone: This same CDR3 is encoded by further DNA sequences in the sample. The chain recombines TRBV27 with TRBJ2-1, with 11 bases lining up with TRBD2. Trimming at V came to 4 bases and at J to 4 bases, leaving 3 bases not matched to a gene. The CDR3 runs to 15 residues. Germline V gene data show CDR1 as MNHEY and CDR2 as SMNVEV (reference sequence). The CDR3 DNA reads as TGTGCCAGCAGTTCCGGGACTAGCGGTTACAATGAGCAGTTCTTC. Translating gives CASSSGTSGYNEQFF.

V usage is TRBV4-3 and J usage is TRBJ2-4; 8 bases are a match to TRBD2. Germline CDR1 and CDR2: LGHNA and YSLEER. CDR3 length: 17 amino acids. V gave up 0 bases and J gave up 3 bases; unmatched junction bases: 7. CDR3 coding DNA: TGCGCCAGCAGCCAAGAGTGGGGCGGGAGGTACAAAAACATTCAGTACTTC. Translating gives CASSQEWGGRYKNIQYF.